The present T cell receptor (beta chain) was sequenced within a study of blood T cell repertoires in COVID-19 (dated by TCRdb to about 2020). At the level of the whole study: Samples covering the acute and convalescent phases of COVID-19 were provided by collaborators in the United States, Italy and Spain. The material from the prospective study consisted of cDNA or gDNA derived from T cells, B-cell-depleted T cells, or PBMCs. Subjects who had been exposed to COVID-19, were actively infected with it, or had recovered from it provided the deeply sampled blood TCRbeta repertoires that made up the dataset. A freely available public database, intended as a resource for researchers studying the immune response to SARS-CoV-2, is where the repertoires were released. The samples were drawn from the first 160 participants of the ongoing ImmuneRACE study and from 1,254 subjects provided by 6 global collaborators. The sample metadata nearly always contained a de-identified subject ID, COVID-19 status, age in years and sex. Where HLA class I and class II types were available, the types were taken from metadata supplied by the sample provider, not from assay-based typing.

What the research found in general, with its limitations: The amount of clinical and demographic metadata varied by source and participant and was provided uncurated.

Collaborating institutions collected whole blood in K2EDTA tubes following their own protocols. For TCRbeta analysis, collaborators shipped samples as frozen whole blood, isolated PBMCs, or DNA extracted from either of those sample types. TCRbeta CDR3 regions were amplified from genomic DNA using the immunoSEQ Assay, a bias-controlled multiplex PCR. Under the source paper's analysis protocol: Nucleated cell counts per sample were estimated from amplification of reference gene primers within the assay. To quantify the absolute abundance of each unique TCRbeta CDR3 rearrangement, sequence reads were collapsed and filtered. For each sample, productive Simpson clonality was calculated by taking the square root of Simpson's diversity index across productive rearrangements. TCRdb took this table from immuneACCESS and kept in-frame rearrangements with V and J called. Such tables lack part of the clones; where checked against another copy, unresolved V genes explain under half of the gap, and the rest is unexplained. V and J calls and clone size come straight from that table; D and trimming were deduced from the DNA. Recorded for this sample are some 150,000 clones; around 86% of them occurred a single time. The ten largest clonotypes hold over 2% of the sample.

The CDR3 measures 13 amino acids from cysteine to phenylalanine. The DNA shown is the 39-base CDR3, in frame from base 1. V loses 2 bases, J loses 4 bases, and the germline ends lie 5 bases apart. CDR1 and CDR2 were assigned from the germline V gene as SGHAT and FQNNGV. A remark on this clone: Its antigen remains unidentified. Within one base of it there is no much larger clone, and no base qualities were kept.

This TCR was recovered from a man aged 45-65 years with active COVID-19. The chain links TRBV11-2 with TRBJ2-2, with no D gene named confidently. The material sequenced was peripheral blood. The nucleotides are TGTGCCAGCAGCTTAAAGCTCACCGGGGAGCTGTTTTTT. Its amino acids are CASSLKLTGELFF.